This TCR beta chain was sequenced for a study of OX40 agonist ivuxolimab in advanced cancers. Study-wide points: Specificity for antigen went undetermined in the expanded peripheral T cells. Expanded clones belonging to CD8+ T cells outnumbered, on average, those of CD4+. Partial responders treated at 0.1-3.0 mg/kg exhibited clonal expansion among the lowest measured.

Assay: immunoSEQ multiplex PCR; the TCRdb copy retains only in-frame clones and omits some. Of approximately 58,000 clones listed, about 86% are singletons. Blood sampling was done at baseline, cycle 4 day 1, and cycle 7 day 1. Details on this clone: Its cognate antigen is unknown.

Germline CDR1 is SGHVS and CDR2 is FQNEAQ. The CDR3 is 14 residues long. V shed 2 bases and J shed 0 bases, with 8 bases lying between them. Sample: CD4+ or CD8+ T cells sorted from blood, taken in a trial of the OX40 agonist ivuxolimab. The V gene is TRBV7-8, the J gene TRBJ2-7; D unresolved. The source is an adult with an advanced solid tumor such as melanoma, head and neck, liver or kidney cancer. CDR3 bases: TGTGCCAGCAGCTTAACGAGGAGCTCCTACGAGCAGTACTTC. Translating it yields CASSLTRSSYEQYF.